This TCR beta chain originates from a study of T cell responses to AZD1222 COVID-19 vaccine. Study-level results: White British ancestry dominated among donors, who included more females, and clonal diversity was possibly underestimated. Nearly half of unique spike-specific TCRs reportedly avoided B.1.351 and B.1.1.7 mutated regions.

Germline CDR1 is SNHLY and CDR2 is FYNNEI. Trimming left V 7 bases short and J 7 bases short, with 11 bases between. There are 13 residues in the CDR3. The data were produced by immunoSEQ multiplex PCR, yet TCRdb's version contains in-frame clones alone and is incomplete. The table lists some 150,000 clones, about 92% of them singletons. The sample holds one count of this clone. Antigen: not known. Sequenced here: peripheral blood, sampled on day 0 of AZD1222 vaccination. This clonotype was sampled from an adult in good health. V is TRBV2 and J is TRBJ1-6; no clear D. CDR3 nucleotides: TGTGCCAGCAAACGGGCGGCCAATTCACCCCTCCACTTT. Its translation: CASKRAANSPLHF.